This note documents a single T cell receptor (beta chain) sequence. Antigen unknown. CDR1 SGHVS and CDR2 FQNEAQ come from the germline V gene. The CDR3 is 16 residues long. V was pared by 6 bases and J by 0 bases, with 17 bases between. Time point described: newly diagnosed GD, antithyroid drugs for less than 3 months. From PBMCs, RNA was extracted and then used to make the TCR library. Sequencing libraries for TCR beta were prepared with iRepertoire HTBI primers and Arm-PCR of CDR3 regions. MiXCR, applied by TCRdb to the multiplex PCR reads, yields one record per CDR3 protein. The sample consists of about 210,000 distinct CDR3 sequences, roughly 18% of them appearing once. These data belong to a study of regulatory T cells in long-lasting Graves disease. For the study at large: Antithyroid drugs had been given to newly diagnosed Graves' patients for under 3 months. Study-wide points: Newly diagnosed disease favored TRBV20-1 and TRBJ2-1 over persistent disease.

The sample was also linked to a second study, of T cells in Graves' hyperthyroidism and ophthalmopathy. Per that paper: Initially, a first-round RT-PCR of the TCR CDR3 employed the HTBI primer set. Patients with ophthalmopathy were separated from those with stable hyperthyroidism by a 13 V-J model.

The V gene is TRBV7-8, the J gene TRBJ1-1; TRBD1 is a possible D gene (5 bases). Sample: peripheral blood mononuclear cells (PBMCs), taken at new diagnosis, from a patient treated with antithyroid drugs. The clonotype was recovered from a woman in her twenties or thirties with Graves disease. CDR3 in DNA: TGTGCCAGCAGAACCGGGACCGGACGGGTGAACACTGAAGCTTTCTTT. Protein product: CASRTGTGRVNTEAFF.